Following are 29 T cell receptor beta chains from one sample sequenced in a study of T cell changes during pregnancy in multiple sclerosis. Assay: immunoSEQ multiplex PCR; the TCRdb copy retains only in-frame clones and omits some. The sample holds around 97,000 clones; approximately 90% are singletons and the top ten take over 0.6%. This specimen consisted of peripheral blood, obtained in the second trimester of pregnancy. These receptors originate from a female donor in good health, enrolled as a control in a pregnancy study.

The rearrangement links TRBV5-1 to TRBJ2-1, with D perhaps matching TRBD2 (5 bases). This CDR3 is 13 amino acids long. Germline V lookup: CDR1 SGHRS, CDR2 YFSETQ. The ends were cut back, 7 bases at V and 7 bases at J, with 15 bases in the middle. Written as DNA, the CDR3 is TGCGCCAGCCGCCCCGATTCGGGGAATGAGCAGTTCTTC. This translates into CASRPDSGNEQFF.

The chain joins TRBV4-3 to TRBJ2-2; TRBD1 matches 9 bases. Germline V CDR1 and CDR2: LGHNA, YSLEER. This CDR3 has 16 amino acids. The V segment lost 2 bases and the J segment 2 bases; nucleotides outside the gene matches: 3. The CDR3 reads CASSQMGQGNTGELFF. In DNA, the CDR3 is TGCGCCAGCAGCCAAATGGGACAGGGTAACACCGGGGAGCTGTTTTTT.

The chain employs TRBV28 and TRBJ1-4, with 8 bases aligning to TRBD1. Germline-derived CDR1 and CDR2 are MDHEN and SYDVKM. The CDR3 runs to 15 residues. The trim removed 3 bases at V and 3 bases at J, leaving 3 bases unmatched. The CDR3 DNA follows: TGTGCCAGCAGTTTGCAGGGGGCGGCTAATGAAAAACTGTTTTTT. As protein: CASSLQGAANEKLFF.

V usage is TRBV18 and J usage is TRBJ1-2, with 7 bases aligning to TRBD1. CDR3 size: 15 residues. Germline V gene sequence: CDR1 KGHSH, CDR2 LQKENI. V shed 3 bases, J shed 4 bases, and the junction held 8 bases outside the gene matches. The CDR3 spells CASSPLEGAAYGYTF. DNA for the CDR3: TGTGCCAGCTCACCCCTAGAGGGGGCAGCCTATGGCTACACCTTC.

In its sample, this clone was seen once. As DNA, the CDR3 is TGTGCCAGTAGTCGCGACAGGGATAATCAGCCCCAGCATTTT. Its protein is CASSRDRDNQPQHF. The J gene is TRBJ1-5, the V gene TRBV19; 7 bases agree with TRBD1. Germline V gene sequence: CDR1 LNHDA, CDR2 SQIVND (reference sequence). This CDR3 has 14 amino acids. With 5 bases clipped from V and 4 bases from J, the junction kept 5 bases outside the gene matches.

The chain has TRBV6-5 and TRBJ2-2; 8 bases are a match to TRBD1. This CDR3 has 15 amino acids. Germline loops: CDR1 MNHEY, CDR2 SVGAGI. Losses at the gene ends were 4 bases for V and 5 bases for J; bases not matched to a gene: 6. CDR3 in DNA: TGTGCCAGCAGTTCAGGGGGCTTAGGGACCGGGGAGCTGTTTTTT. It is translated as CASSSGGLGTGELFF.

A single count supports this clone. This chain links TRBV5-6 with TRBJ2-1; 12 positions match TRBD2. J was trimmed by 5 bases and V by 4 bases; bases with no gene match: 1. The CDR3 extends over 14 amino acids. Germline lookup yields CDR1 SGHDT and CDR2 YYEEEE. Here the CDR3 DNA reads TGTGCCAGCAGCCGGACTAGCGGGGACAATGAGCAGTTCTTC. Its protein product is CASSRTSGDNEQFF.

This clone occurred a few times. This chain uses TRBV28 with TRBJ1-5; TRBD1 matches at 9 bases. The length of the CDR3 is 14 residues. Trimming at V came to 4 bases and at J to 5 bases, leaving 3 bases not matched to a gene. Germline values: CDR1 MDHEN, CDR2 SYDVKM. CDR3 bases: TGTGCCAGCAGTTCCAGGACAGGGGATCAGCCCCAGCATTTT. The encoded protein is CASSSRTGDQPQHF.

The rearrangement links TRBV18 to TRBJ2-7, with 8 nucleotides matching TRBD1. The ends lost 2 bases at V and 6 bases at J; junction bases unmatched: 9. CDR1 and CDR2 (germline): KGHSH, LQKENI. CDR3 length equals 15 residues. Here the CDR3 DNA reads TGTGCCAGCTCACCAACCGAGTCCGGACAGGGCGAGCAGTACTTC. This encodes CASSPTESGQGEQYF.

V is TRBV4-2 and J is TRBJ1-5; possible D gene TRBD1, 6 bases. This CDR3 has 15 residues. Germline V lookup: CDR1 LGHNA, CDR2 YNFKEQ. Trimming left V 4 bases short and J 6 bases short, with 16 bases between. The CDR3 is CASSPTSRTAQPQHF. CDR3 bases: TGTGCCAGCAGCCCGACCTCCCGGACAGCTCAGCCCCAGCATTTT.

The rearrangement uses TRBV25-1 and TRBJ2-7; D remains unclear. Germline CDR1 MGHDK, CDR2 SYGVNS. This CDR3 has 13 amino acids. V shed 0 bases and J shed 6 bases, with 9 bases lying between them. This chain's CDR3 is CASSEYGPVEQYF. CDR3 coding DNA: TGTGCCAGCAGTGAATATGGGCCCGTCGAGCAGTACTTC.

The rearrangement links TRBV2 to TRBJ1-5; 9 positions agree with TRBD1. The CDR3 loop spans 15 amino acids. Germline lookup yields CDR1 SNHLY and CDR2 FYNNEI. J was trimmed by 3 bases and V by 6 bases; bases with no gene match: 6. The CDR3 protein is CASRGTGLFNQPQHF. Written as DNA, the CDR3 is TGTGCCAGCAGGGGGACAGGGCTATTCAATCAGCCCCAGCATTTT.

The gene calls are TRBV5-1 and TRBJ1-1, with D uncertain. Germline CDR1 and CDR2: SGHRS and YFSETQ. V gave up 0 bases and J gave up 1 base, with 4 bases separating them. The CDR3 loop spans 13 amino acids. The CDR3 DNA is TGCGCCAGCAGCTTGGGGAGGAACACTGAAGCTTTCTTT. Translated, it gives CASSLGRNTEAFF.

This chain joins TRBV18 and TRBJ2-1, with a weak D call TRBD2 (6 bases). This CDR3 region has 14 residues. With 6 bases removed from V and 0 bases from J, the gap between germline ends came to 9 bases. CDR1 and CDR2 from the germline V gene are KGHSH and LQKENI. CDR3 amino acids: CASSSGGSYNEQFF. DNA for the CDR3: TGTGCCAGCTCTTCCGGGGGCTCCTACAATGAGCAGTTCTTC.

V and J are TRBV6-1 and TRBJ1-2; 8 nucleotides align to TRBD1. Unmatched junction bases numbered 4, after V lost 1 base and J lost 6 bases. The germline CDR1 and CDR2 sequences are MNHNS and SASEGT. The CDR3 is 14 amino acids. CDR3 region: CASSEVWTGNGYTF. DNA of the CDR3: TGTGCCAGCAGTGAAGTATGGACAGGGAATGGCTACACCTTC.

The V and J genes are TRBV15 and TRBJ1-4; TRBD1 matches at 7 bases. Trimming took 3 bases from V and 5 from J; bases not matched to a gene: 6. This CDR3 spans 15 amino acids. Germline assignment: CDR1 LNHNV and CDR2 YYDKDF (reference sequence). CDR3 protein: CATSSRGQMNEKLFF. Written as DNA, the CDR3 is TGTGCCACCAGCAGCCGGGGACAGATGAATGAAAAACTGTTTTTT.

This chain uses TRBV5-1 with TRBJ1-4; D is unresolved. Trimming took off 0 bases at V and 4 bases at J, with 7 bases between the two ends. The CDR3 covers 14 residues. Looked up from germline, CDR1 is SGHRS and CDR2 is YFSETQ. CDR3 coding DNA: TGCGCCAGCAGCTTGGACAGCTTTAATGAAAAACTGTTTTTT. This gives the protein CASSLDSFNEKLFF.

The chain joins TRBV6-5 to TRBJ1-5; 9 bases are shared with TRBD1. The CDR3 runs to 16 residues. The trim removed 4 bases at V and 4 bases at J, leaving 8 bases unmatched. Germline V gene sequence: CDR1 MNHEY, CDR2 SVGAGI. The CDR3 sequence: CASSSPTGTGNQPQHF. DNA of the CDR3: TGTGCCAGCAGTTCTCCGACCGGGACAGGGAATCAGCCCCAGCATTTT.

This chain links TRBV7-6 with TRBJ2-2; D may be TRBD2 (6 bases). The germline V and J ends were trimmed by 5 bases and 7 bases, with 11 bases remaining between them. Germline V gives CDR1 SGHVS, CDR2 FNYEAQ. This CDR3 comprises 13 residues. The CDR3 reads CASSPGGLGELFF. Written as DNA, the CDR3 is TGTGCCAGCAGCCCCGGGGGTCTCGGGGAGCTGTTTTTT.

The rearrangement joins TRBV7-7 to TRBJ1-1; D might be TRBD1 (5 bases). Per germline, CDR1 SSHAT and CDR2 FNYEAQ (reference sequence). Deletions cut 5 bases from V and 1 base from J, with 8 bases between. CDR3 size: 13 residues. CDR3 bases: TGTGCCAGCAGCCTACAGGAGAACACTGAAGCTTTCTTT. It specifies CASSLQENTEAFF.

The chain links TRBV7-2 to TRBJ2-3; 10 bases align to TRBD2. The germline V gene encodes CDR1 SGHTA and CDR2 FQGNSA. The CDR3 is 19 amino acids. V trimming: 1 base; J trimming: 1 base; junction bases outside the gene matches: 11. The CDR3 protein is CASSLVRSGGPTGTDTQYF. In DNA form, the CDR3 reads TGTGCCAGCAGCTTAGTTCGTAGCGGGGGGCCCACAGGCACAGATACGCAGTATTTT. Variable domain in full (rest from reference TRBV7-2 and TRBJ2-3): GAGVSQSPSNKVTEKGKDVELRCDPISGHTALYWYRQSLGQGLEFLIYFQGNSAPDKSGLPSDRFSAERTGGSVSTLTIQRTQQEDSAVYLCASSLVRSGGPTGTDTQYFGPGTRLTVL.

The chain links TRBV7-2 to TRBJ2-7, with TRBD2 matching over 7 bases. Germline assignment: CDR1 SGHTA and CDR2 FQGNSA. V was clipped by 4 bases and J by 1 base; unmatched bases: 7. The CDR3 is 15 residues long. CDR3 nucleotide sequence: TGTGCCAGCAGCTGGGGGGGGAGTTTTTCCTACGAGCAGTACTTC. Its translation: CASSWGGSFSYEQYF.

The genes are TRBV6-6 and TRBJ2-7; a weak D match, TRBD1 (5 bases). Germline assignment: CDR1 MNHNY and CDR2 SVGAGI (reference sequence). The CDR3 extends over 15 amino acids. V gave up 6 bases and J gave up 0 bases, with 15 bases separating them. The DNA for the CDR3 is TGTGCCAGCAGCGCGACAGCGCAGAGCTCCTACGAGCAGTACTTC. It encodes CASSATAQSSYEQYF.

This clone was observed a single time. The rearrangement uses TRBV5-1 and TRBJ2-2, with D perhaps TRBD1 (5 bases). Looked up from germline, CDR1 is SGHRS and CDR2 is YFSETQ. The CDR3 sequence is 16 residues long. Trimming left V 0 bases short and J 5 bases short, with 14 bases between. CDR3 sequence: CASSLGGQGGTGELFF. The CDR3 nucleotides read TGCGCCAGCAGCTTGGGGGGTCAGGGCGGAACCGGGGAGCTGTTTTTT.

V gene TRBV11-2 combines with J gene TRBJ2-1; 7 bases map to TRBD1. There are 13 residues in the CDR3. The ends lost 5 bases at V and 8 bases at J; junction bases unmatched: 6. Per germline, CDR1 SGHAT and CDR2 FQNNGV. Written as DNA, the CDR3 is TGTGCCAGCAGCCCTACAGGGGCCCATGAGCAGTTCTTC. Translating gives CASSPTGAHEQFF.

This clone was observed once. The chain employs TRBV30 and TRBJ1-2; perhaps TRBD1 as D (5 bases). The V and J ends lost 4 bases and 8 bases respectively, with 17 bases between them. This CDR3 is built from 13 residues. CDR1 GTSNPN and CDR2 SVGIG come from the germline V gene (reference sequence). The CDR3 DNA follows: TGTGCCTGGACCCGGCCGGGGGTGTGGGGCTACACCTTC. It specifies CAWTRPGVWGYTF.

V gene TRBV12-5 combines with J gene TRBJ2-1, with 9 bases matching TRBD1. CDR1 and CDR2 from the germline V gene are LGHNT and FRNRAP. V trimming: 0 bases; J trimming: 15 bases; junction bases outside the gene matches: 6. The CDR3 sequence is 13 residues long. The CDR3 coding sequence is TGTGCTAGTGGTTTGGTCCCGGGACAGGGTCTGTTCTTC. This encodes CASGLVPGQGLFF.

This clone is a singleton in its sample. V usage is TRBV27 and J usage is TRBJ1-1; no clear D gene. There are 13 residues in the CDR3. The V end was cut by 6 bases, the J end by 1 base, with 9 bases between. Germline assignment: CDR1 MNHEY and CDR2 SMNVEV (reference sequence). In DNA, the CDR3 is TGTGCCAGCAGCCCCCGGAGGAACACTGAAGCTTTCTTT. Its translation is CASSPRRNTEAFF.

The CDR3 DNA follows: TGTGCCAGCACCCTTCAACTACGAGGGGAGCTGTTTTTT. Its protein product is CASTLQLRGELFF. This rearrangement joins TRBV28 to TRBJ2-2; D is undetermined. The germline V gene encodes CDR1 MDHEN and CDR2 SYDVKM. The V gene lost 7 bases and the J gene lost 8 bases, with 14 bases spanning the gap. The CDR3 extends over 13 amino acids.